Presented here are 8 T cell receptor beta chains from one specimen sequenced in a study of blood T cell repertoires in COVID-19. Here immunoSEQ multiplex PCR was the method, and the copy in TCRdb shows in-frame clones only, minus some. Among hundreds of thousands of clones listed, around 87% were seen once. The sequencing input was peripheral blood. These receptors were taken from a woman aged 55-70 years with COVID-19, enrolled during active disease.

This chain uses TRBV19 with TRBJ1-6; 9 nucleotides match TRBD1. After removal of 5 bases from V and 10 bases from J, the junction contained 9 bases not matched to a gene. The CDR3 covers 15 residues. Germline loops: CDR1 LNHDA, CDR2 SQIVND (reference sequence). The CDR3, as DNA: TGTGCCAGTAGTGCCTGGACAGGGGAGAGGTCACCCCTCCACTTT. Translated, it gives CASSAWTGERSPLHF.

This chain connects TRBV5-5 to TRBJ2-1; 10 bases are a match to TRBD1. The junction had 5 bases not matched to a gene; V was cut back by 4 bases and J by 7 bases. Per germline, CDR1 SGHKS and CDR2 YYEKEE (reference sequence). This CDR3 is 14 amino acids long. CDR3 sequence (DNA): TGTGCCAGCAGCAACGCGGGACAGGGGAATGAGCAGTTCTTC. Translation gives CASSNAGQGNEQFF.

The rearrangement uses TRBV9 and TRBJ2-1, with TRBD2 identical over 9 bases. There are 19 residues in the CDR3. Per germline, CDR1 SGDLS and CDR2 YYNGEE. The ends lost 4 bases at V and 0 bases at J; junction bases unmatched: 14. CDR3 coding DNA: TGTGCCAGCAGCCCTTGGCGGGGGGGCGGTCGAAGCTCCTACAATGAGCAGTTCTTC. It translates to CASSPWRGGGRSSYNEQFF.

The chain joins TRBV6-5 to TRBJ1-3, with a possible D match to TRBD1 (5 bases). V dropped 4 bases and J dropped 1 base, with 14 bases sitting between them. The CDR3 is 16 residues long. The germline V gene has CDR1 MNHEY and CDR2 SVGAGI. CDR3: CASSSPGEGSGNTIYF. Here the CDR3 DNA reads TGTGCCAGCAGTTCGCCTGGGGAGGGGTCTGGAAACACCATATATTTT.

The V and J genes are TRBV3-1 (or the pseudogene TRBV3-2) and TRBJ2-5; 12 bases fit TRBD2. There are 17 residues in the CDR3. V shed 2 bases and J 5 bases; nucleotides not matched to a gene: 9. Germline-derived CDR1 and CDR2 are LGHDT and YNNKEL (reference sequence). The CDR3 is CASSQLTSGGTVETQYF. DNA for the CDR3: TGTGCCAGCAGCCAACTGACTAGCGGGGGAACAGTGGAGACCCAGTACTTC.

This clone was observed once. This rearrangement joins TRBV11-1 to TRBJ2-1, with 8 bases identical to TRBD1. The junction had 6 bases not matched to a gene; V was cut back by 4 bases and J by 4 bases. The V gene's germline CDR1 is SGHAT and CDR2 FQDESV (reference sequence). There are 15 residues in the CDR3. CDR3 amino acids: CASSSDRAIYNEQFF. CDR3 nucleotides: TGTGCCAGCAGCTCGGACAGGGCTATTTACAATGAGCAGTTCTTC.

The CDR3, as DNA: TGCAGCGTGGAAAAACAGAATGGCTACACCTTC. Protein product: CSVEKQNGYTF. This rearrangement joins TRBV29-1 to TRBJ1-2; no reliable D call. Trimming stripped 6 bases from V and 6 bases from J, with 11 bases between. The CDR3 has 11 amino acids. Germline lookup yields CDR1 SQVTM and CDR2 ANQGSEA. Complete variable domain (other parts from reference TRBV29-1 and TRBJ1-2): SAVISQKPSRDICQRGTSLTIQCQVDSQVTMMFWYRQQPGQSLTLIATANQGSEATYESGFVIDKFPISRPNLTFSTLTVSNMSPEDSSIYLCSVEKQNGYTFGSGTRLTVV.

The gene calls are TRBV7-6 and TRBJ1-4, with 9 bases fitting TRBD1. CDR3 length equals 15 residues. CDR1 is SGHVS and CDR2 is FNYEAQ in the germline V gene. Losses at the gene ends were 4 bases for V and 5 bases for J; bases not matched to a gene: 5. Here the CDR3 reads CASSSGQGLNEKLFF. In nucleotides, the CDR3 is TGTGCCAGCAGCTCGGGACAGGGCTTGAATGAAAAACTGTTTTTT.